This TCR beta chain originates from a study of blood T cell repertoires in COVID-19. Study details: Whether acute or convalescent, the COVID-19 samples came from the United States, Italy and Spain. Sources were T cells, B-cell-depleted T cells, or PBMCs; the material itself was cDNA or gDNA.

CDR3 length equals 15 residues. Germline CDR1 and CDR2: SGHVS and FQNEAQ. V lost 5 bases and J lost 4; bases outside the gene matches: 4. Using immunoSEQ multiplex PCR, the repertoire was profiled, and TCRdb retains in-frame clones only, with some absent. The sample has 45,000 to 55,000 clones; approximately 89% are singletons. Sequencing was carried out using peripheral blood. The TCR originated in a human donor in a cohort sampled during active COVID-19. The V call is TRBV7-8, the J call TRBJ1-6; 8 bases are a match to TRBD1. The DNA for the CDR3 is TGTGCCAGCAGCGCTACAGGGGGTTATAATTCACCCCTCCACTTT. Protein sequence: CASSATGGYNSPLHF.